This T cell receptor (beta chain) was documented in a study of CXCR3-negative and CXCR3-positive naive CD8 T cells. Preparation of TRB cDNA libraries relied on 5' RACE carrying UMI labels. TCRdb reworked the 5' RACE reads into one entry per CDR3 protein, no DNA. The specimen's table records around 110,000 distinct CDR3 sequences. Germline V gives CDR1 SQVTM, CDR2 ANQGSEA. CDR3 length equals 14 residues. Study observations and caveats: With surface CD5 comparable between naive subsets, TCR strength was estimated using properties derived from the TRB CDR3. In CXCR3-positive naive cells, the TRB CDR3s were more hydrophobic than in CXCR3-negative naive cells. Memory CD8+ cells showed much lower diversity, while both naive subsets were comparably high. Post-cryopreservation CXCR3 expression was partly diminished, and the bulk of assays employed fresh PBMCs.

About this clonotype: The antigen remains undetermined.

The sequenced material came from naive CXCR3+ CD8+ T cells from blood. Subset here: CD45RO-CCR7+CD27+CD95- naive CD8+ T cells expressing CXCR3 (TNR3+). This clonotype originated in a human donor in good health. Some clones in this sample may be carry-over from other donors' samples. The V gene is TRBV29-1, the J gene TRBJ1-1. Here the CDR3 reads CSVEDRSSDTEAFF.